This is a list of T cell receptor beta chains from one sample in a study of memory CD4+ T cells and cytomegalovirus serostatus. Method: immunoSEQ multiplex PCR; TCRdb's copy keeps in-frame clones and lacks some. The repertoire has 50,000 or so clones, roughly 72% of them found once; the top ten carry around 1.5%. Sequenced: memory CD4+ T cells from blood. The receptors were gathered from an adult in good health and CMV-seronegative. Each CDR3 is given with its conserved first and last residue. The D gene is left open where the match is weak. Clone size is not always given. Where it is, it says once, few, many or a class for expanded clones.

j_call: TRBJ2-4; clone_size: few; v_call: TRBV2; d_call: -; cdr3_aa: CASSDSGADIQYF; cdr3_nt: TGTGCCAGCAGTGATTCAGGGGCGGACATTCAGTACTTC
j_call: TRBJ1-3; clone_size: -; v_call: TRBV28; d_call: TRBD1; cdr3_aa: CASSPLRTGGGNTIYF; cdr3_nt: TGTGCCAGCAGCCCCTTGCGAACAGGGGGCGGAAACACCATATATTTT
j_call: TRBJ2-7; clone_size: once; v_call: TRBV9; d_call: -; cdr3_aa: CASSSGLTHEQYF; cdr3_nt: TGTGCCAGCAGCTCAGGATTGACTCACGAGCAGTACTTC
j_call: TRBJ1-2; clone_size: -; v_call: TRBV7-9; d_call: -; cdr3_aa: CASSRVTATYGYTF; cdr3_nt: TGTGCCAGCAGCCGAGTGACAGCTACCTATGGCTACACCTTC
j_call: TRBJ2-5; clone_size: -; v_call: TRBV5-1; d_call: -; cdr3_aa: CASSPPGTQETQYF; cdr3_nt: TGCGCCAGCAGCCCCCCGGGGACTCAAGAGACCCAGTACTTC
j_call: TRBJ1-2; clone_size: -; v_call: TRBV4-2; d_call: -; cdr3_aa: CASSQEQGTGYTF; cdr3_nt: TGTGCCAGCAGCCAAGAGCAGGGAACCGGCTACACCTTC
j_call: TRBJ2-5; clone_size: -; v_call: TRBV5-1; d_call: -; cdr3_aa: CASSLYVQETQYF; cdr3_nt: TGCGCCAGCAGCTTGTATGTCCAAGAGACCCAGTACTTC
j_call: TRBJ2-1; clone_size: -; v_call: TRBV4-1; d_call: TRBD2; cdr3_aa: CASSQAYNPGLAYNEQFF; cdr3_nt: TGCGCCAGCAGCCAAGCTTACAACCCGGGACTAGCTTACAATGAGCAGTTCTTC
j_call: TRBJ1-1; clone_size: -; v_call: TRBV5-1; d_call: TRBD1; cdr3_aa: CASSATGTDANTEAFF; cdr3_nt: TGCGCCAGCAGCGCCACCGGGACAGACGCGAACACTGAAGCTTTCTTT
j_call: TRBJ2-1; clone_size: -; v_call: TRBV11-2; d_call: -; cdr3_aa: CASSLVFSGRSNEQFF; cdr3_nt: TGTGCCAGCAGCTTAGTATTTTCCGGACGCTCAAATGAGCAGTTCTTC
j_call: TRBJ2-5; clone_size: once; v_call: TRBV11-2; d_call: TRBD1; cdr3_aa: CASSADRGWETQYF; cdr3_nt: TGTGCCAGCAGCGCAGACAGGGGGTGGGAGACCCAGTACTTC
j_call: TRBJ1-1; clone_size: once; v_call: TRBV10-2; d_call: TRBD1; cdr3_aa: CASSDTGGAGTEAFF; cdr3_nt: TGCGCCAGCAGTGACACAGGGGGCGCAGGCACTGAAGCTTTCTTT
j_call: TRBJ1-4; clone_size: -; v_call: TRBV15; d_call: -; cdr3_aa: CATSPRGPGEKLFF; cdr3_nt: TGTGCCACCAGCCCCCGGGGGCCAGGGGAAAAACTGTTTTTT
j_call: TRBJ2-5; clone_size: -; v_call: TRBV5-1; d_call: -; cdr3_aa: CASSLASRVRETQYF; cdr3_nt: TGCGCCAGCAGCTTGGCCTCCAGGGTACGGGAGACCCAGTACTTC
j_call: TRBJ1-1; clone_size: few; v_call: TRBV18; d_call: -; cdr3_aa: CASSRAWGPGTEAFF; cdr3_nt: TGTGCCAGCTCACGCGCGTGGGGCCCGGGCACTGAAGCTTTCTTT